The rows below give T cell receptor beta chains drawn from one sample of a study of cytomegalovirus exposure and HLA in healthy donors. The assay was immunoSEQ multiplex PCR, and TCRdb's table has in-frame clones only and misses some. The data hold roughly 180,000 clones, with 84% observed a single time. The sample was PBMCs. These receptors were collected from a young man in good health and CMV-seronegative. The CDR3 runs from the conserved cysteine through the conserved F or W. A D gene is named only where the DNA matches it firmly.

D gene | J gene | V gene | CDR3 protein
. | TRBJ2-3 | TRBV6-5 | CASSLKLATDTQYF
TRBD2 | TRBJ2-4 | TRBV7-9 | CASSSWTSGGLAKNIQYF
. | TRBJ2-6 | TRBV7-8 | CASRFPGSWANVLTF
TRBD2 | TRBJ2-5 | TRBV4-3 | CASSQVAGSRETQYF
TRBD1 | TRBJ2-3 | TRBV5-1 | CASSPGQGPTDTQYF
. | TRBJ2-3 | TRBV7-2 | CASSTTGDTQYF
. | TRBJ1-1 | TRBV9 | CASSLGSLNTEAFF
. | TRBJ2-5 | TRBV6-5 | CASSTRRRETQYF
TRBD2 | TRBJ2-2 | TRBV28 | CASTSVGGELFF
. | TRBJ1-1 | TRBV11-2 | CASSLSGVWNTEAFF
. | TRBJ2-3 | TRBV6-5 | CASRFSRGHTDTQYF
TRBD1 | TRBJ2-2 | TRBV6-1 | CASSGTGGNTGELFF
TRBD1 | TRBJ1-6 | TRBV4-1 | CASRWDRKYNSPLHF
. | TRBJ1-1 | TRBV28 | CASSSYTEAFF
. | TRBJ1-2 | TRBV6-5 | CASSYSGTNYGYTF
. | TRBJ2-7 | TRBV19 | CASSIDRQLDEQYF
TRBD1 | TRBJ1-4 | TRBV9 | CASSGRTGNEKLFF
. | TRBJ1-4 | TRBV9 | CASSVVRPPRGKDEKLFF